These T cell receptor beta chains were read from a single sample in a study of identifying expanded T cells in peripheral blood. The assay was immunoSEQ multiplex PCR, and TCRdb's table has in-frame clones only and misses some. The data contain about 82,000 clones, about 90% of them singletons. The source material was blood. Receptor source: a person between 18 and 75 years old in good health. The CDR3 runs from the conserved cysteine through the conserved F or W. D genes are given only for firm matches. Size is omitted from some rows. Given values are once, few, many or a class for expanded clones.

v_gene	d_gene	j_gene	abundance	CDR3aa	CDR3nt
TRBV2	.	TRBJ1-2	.	CASSPLPGNYGYTF	TGTGCCAGCAGTCCTCTCCCGGGGAACTATGGCTACACCTTC
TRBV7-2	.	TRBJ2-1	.	CASKTSGGPYNEQFF	TGTGCCAGCAAAACTTCGGGGGGCCCTTACAATGAGCAGTTCTTC
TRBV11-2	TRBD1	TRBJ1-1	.	CASSLTGEYHTEAFF	TGTGCCAGCAGCTTGACAGGGGAGTACCACACTGAAGCTTTCTTT
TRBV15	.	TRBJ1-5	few	CATSSGSDQPQHF	TGTGCCACCAGCAGCGGATCTGATCAGCCCCAGCATTTT
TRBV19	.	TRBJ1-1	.	CASSKIQGTEAFF	TGTGCCAGTAGTAAGATCCAAGGCACTGAAGCTTTCTTT
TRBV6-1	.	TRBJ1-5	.	CASSGEANSNQPQHF	TGTGCCAGCAGTGGAGAGGCGAATAGCAATCAGCCCCAGCATTTT
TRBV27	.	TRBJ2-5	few	CASSLARRTGETQYF	TGTGCCAGCAGTTTAGCCCGGAGGACGGGGGAGACCCAGTACTTC
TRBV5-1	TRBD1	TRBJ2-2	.	CASSLRGQGVDTGELFF	TGCGCCAGCAGCCTTCGTGGACAGGGAGTGGACACCGGGGAGCTGTTTTTT
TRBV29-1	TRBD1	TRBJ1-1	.	CSVGQQGAGTEAFF	TGCAGCGTTGGCCAACAGGGGGCAGGAACTGAAGCTTTCTTT
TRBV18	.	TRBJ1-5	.	CASSPGDQPQHF	TGTGCCAGCTCACCGGGAGATCAGCCCCAGCATTTT
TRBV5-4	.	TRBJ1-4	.	CASSLGGVREKLFF	TGTGCCAGCAGCTTGGGAGGTGTGCGGGAAAAACTGTTTTTT
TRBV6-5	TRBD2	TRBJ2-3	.	CASLATSGSATQYF	TGTGCCAGCTTAGCAACTAGCGGGAGTGCTACGCAGTATTTT
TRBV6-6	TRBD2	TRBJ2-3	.	CASSYSGGSTDTQYF	TGTGCCAGCAGTTACTCGGGGGGGAGCACAGATACGCAGTATTTT
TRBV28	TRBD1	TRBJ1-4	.	CASSRPGQGGEKLFF	TGTGCCAGCAGTCGACCGGGACAGGGGGGGGAAAAACTGTTTTTT
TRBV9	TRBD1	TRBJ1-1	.	CASSVGQGAGTEAFF	TGTGCCAGCAGCGTAGGACAGGGGGCTGGGACTGAAGCTTTCTTT
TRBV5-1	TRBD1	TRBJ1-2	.	CASSTGQEFGYTF	TGCGCCAGCAGCACTGGACAGGAATTTGGCTACACCTTC
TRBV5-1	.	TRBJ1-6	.	CASSSGALYNSPLHF	TGCGCCAGCAGCTCAGGGGCTCTTTATAATTCACCCCTCCACTTT
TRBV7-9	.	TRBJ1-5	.	CASSRSTGINQPQHF	TGTGCCAGCAGCCGCTCCACCGGGATCAATCAGCCCCAGCATTTT
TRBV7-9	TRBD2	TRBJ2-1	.	CASSFRLAGYNEQFF	TGTGCCAGCAGCTTCCGACTAGCGGGGTACAATGAGCAGTTCTTC
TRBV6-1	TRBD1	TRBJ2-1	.	CASSGEGQGYNEQFF	TGTGCCAGCAGTGGTGAGGGACAGGGGTACAATGAGCAGTTCTTC
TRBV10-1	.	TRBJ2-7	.	CASSESGREAPYEQYF	TGCGCCAGCAGTGAATCAGGGCGGGAAGCGCCCTACGAGCAGTACTTC
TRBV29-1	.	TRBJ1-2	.	CSVGLTENPTFVGYTF	TGCAGCGTTGGGTTGACAGAAAATCCCACTTTCGTAGGCTACACCTTC
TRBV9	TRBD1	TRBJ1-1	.	CASSAMDRGLRTEAFF	TGTGCCAGCAGCGCCATGGACAGGGGGCTGCGGACTGAAGCTTTCTTT